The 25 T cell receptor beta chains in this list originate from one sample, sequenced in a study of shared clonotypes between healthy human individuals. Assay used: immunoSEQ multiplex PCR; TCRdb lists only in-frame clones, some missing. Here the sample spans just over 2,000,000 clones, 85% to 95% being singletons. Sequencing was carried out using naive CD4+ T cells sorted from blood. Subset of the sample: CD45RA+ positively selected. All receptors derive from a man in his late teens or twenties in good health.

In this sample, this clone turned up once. CDR3 residues: CAWSVQGWETQYF. The CDR3 bases are TGTGCCTGGAGTGTCCAGGGGTGGGAGACCCAGTACTTC. This sequence joins TRBV30 and TRBJ2-5; the D gene is possibly TRBD1 (6 bases). Trimming cost V 0 bases and J 5 bases, with 10 bases left between them. This CDR3 has 13 amino acids. The germline V gene has CDR1 GTSNPN and CDR2 SVGIG (reference sequence).

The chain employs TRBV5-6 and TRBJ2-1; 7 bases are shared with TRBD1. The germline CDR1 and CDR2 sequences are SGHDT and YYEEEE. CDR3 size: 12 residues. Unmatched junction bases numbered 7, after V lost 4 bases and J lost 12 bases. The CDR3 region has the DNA TGTGCCAGCAGCCTCTGGACAGGCGTGCAGTTCTTC. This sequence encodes CASSLWTGVQFF.

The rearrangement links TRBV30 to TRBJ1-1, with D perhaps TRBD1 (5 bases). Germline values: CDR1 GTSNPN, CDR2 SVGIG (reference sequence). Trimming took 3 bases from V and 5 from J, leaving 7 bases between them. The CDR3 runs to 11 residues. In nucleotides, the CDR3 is TGTGCCTGGAGGGGGGAAACTGAAGCTTTCTTT. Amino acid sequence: CAWRGETEAFF.

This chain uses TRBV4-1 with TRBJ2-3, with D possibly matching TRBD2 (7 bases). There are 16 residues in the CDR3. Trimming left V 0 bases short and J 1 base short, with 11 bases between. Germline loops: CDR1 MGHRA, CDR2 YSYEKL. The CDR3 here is CASSQDGGARTDTQYF. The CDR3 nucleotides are TGCGCCAGCAGCCAAGATGGGGGGGCTCGCACAGATACGCAGTATTTT.

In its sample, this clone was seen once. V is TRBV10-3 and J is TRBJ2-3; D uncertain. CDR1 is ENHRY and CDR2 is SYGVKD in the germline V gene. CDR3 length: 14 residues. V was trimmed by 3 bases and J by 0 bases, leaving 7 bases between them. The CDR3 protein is CAISDSSSTDTQYF. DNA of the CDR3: TGTGCCATCAGTGACTCGTCTAGCACAGATACGCAGTATTTT.

The DNA for the CDR3 is TGTGCCAGCAGGATCCCGGGCTTGCGGGCTTTCTTT. This encodes CASRIPGLRAFF. J is TRBJ1-1 and V is TRBV6-1; D not certain. CDR3 length: 12 amino acids. V was shortened by 6 bases and J by 11 bases, with 16 bases between the two germline ends. CDR1 and CDR2 (germline): MNHNS, SASEGT.

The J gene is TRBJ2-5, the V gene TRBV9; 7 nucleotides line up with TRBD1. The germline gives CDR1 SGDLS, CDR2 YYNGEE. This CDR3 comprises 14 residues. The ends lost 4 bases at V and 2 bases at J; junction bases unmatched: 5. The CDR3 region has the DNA TGTGCCAGCAGCCCAGGACAGGTTCAAGAGACCCAGTACTTC. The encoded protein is CASSPGQVQETQYF.

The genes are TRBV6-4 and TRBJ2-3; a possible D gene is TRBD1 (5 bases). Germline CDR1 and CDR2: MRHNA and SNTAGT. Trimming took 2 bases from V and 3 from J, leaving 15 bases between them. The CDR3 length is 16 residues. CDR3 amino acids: CASSDQGGTTTDTQYF. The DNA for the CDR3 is TGTGCCAGCAGTGACCAGGGTGGAACTACTACAGATACGCAGTATTTT.

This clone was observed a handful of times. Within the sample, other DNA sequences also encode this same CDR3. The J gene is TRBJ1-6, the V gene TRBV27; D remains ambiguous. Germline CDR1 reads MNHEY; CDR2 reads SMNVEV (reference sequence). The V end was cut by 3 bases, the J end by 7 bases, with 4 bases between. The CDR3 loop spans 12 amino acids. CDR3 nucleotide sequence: TGTGCCAGCAGTTTCCCAAATTCACCCCTCCACTTT. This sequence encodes CASSFPNSPLHF.

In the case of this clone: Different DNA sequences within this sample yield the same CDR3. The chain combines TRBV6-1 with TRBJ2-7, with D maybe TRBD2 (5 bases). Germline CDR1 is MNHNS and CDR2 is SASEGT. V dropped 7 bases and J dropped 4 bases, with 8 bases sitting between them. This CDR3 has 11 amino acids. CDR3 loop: CASTRGYEQYF. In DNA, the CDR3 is TGTGCCAGCACCCGCGGGTACGAGCAGTACTTC.

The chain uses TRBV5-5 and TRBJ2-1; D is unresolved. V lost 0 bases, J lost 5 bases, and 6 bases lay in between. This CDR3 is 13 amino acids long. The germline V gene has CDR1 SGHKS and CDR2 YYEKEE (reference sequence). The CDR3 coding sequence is TGTGCCAGCAGCTTGGGGCCGCACAATGAGCAGTTCTTC. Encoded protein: CASSLGPHNEQFF.

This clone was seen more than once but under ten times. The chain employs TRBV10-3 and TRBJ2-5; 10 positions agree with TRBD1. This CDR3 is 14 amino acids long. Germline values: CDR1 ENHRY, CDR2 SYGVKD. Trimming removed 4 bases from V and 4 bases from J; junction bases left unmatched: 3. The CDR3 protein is CAISATGGAETQYF. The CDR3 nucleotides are TGTGCCATCAGTGCGACAGGGGGCGCAGAGACCCAGTACTTC.

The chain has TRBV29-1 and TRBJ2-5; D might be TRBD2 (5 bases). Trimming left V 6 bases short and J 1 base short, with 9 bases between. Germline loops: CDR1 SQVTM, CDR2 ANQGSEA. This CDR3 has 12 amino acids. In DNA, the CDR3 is TGCAGCGTCCTAAGCGGCCAAGAGACCCAGTACTTC. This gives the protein CSVLSGQETQYF.

The DNA of the CDR3 is TGCGCCAGCAGCCAAGATAGTACAGCCGTCTACGAGCAGTACTTC. It translates to CASSQDSTAVYEQYF. V is TRBV4-3 and J is TRBJ2-7; no clear D gene. Looked up from germline, CDR1 is LGHNA and CDR2 is YSLEER. V lost 0 bases and J 3 bases, leaving 12 bases between the germline ends. This CDR3 spans 15 amino acids.

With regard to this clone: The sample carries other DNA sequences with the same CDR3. The CDR3 loop reads CASSLLGQGSYEQYF. The CDR3 DNA follows: TGCGCCAGCAGCTTATTAGGACAGGGATCCTACGAGCAGTACTTC. This sequence joins TRBV5-1 and TRBJ2-7, with TRBD1 identical over 8 bases. The germline V gene encodes CDR1 SGHRS and CDR2 YFSETQ. The CDR3 is 15 amino acids. V shed 2 bases and J 1 base; nucleotides not matched to a gene: 5.

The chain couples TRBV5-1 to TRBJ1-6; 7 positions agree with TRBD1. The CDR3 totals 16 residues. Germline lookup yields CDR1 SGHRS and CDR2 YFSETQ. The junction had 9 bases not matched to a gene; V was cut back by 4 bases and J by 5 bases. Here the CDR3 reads CASSPDRQGHNSPLHF. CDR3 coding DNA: TGCGCCAGCAGCCCCGACCGACAGGGACATAATTCACCCCTCCACTTT.

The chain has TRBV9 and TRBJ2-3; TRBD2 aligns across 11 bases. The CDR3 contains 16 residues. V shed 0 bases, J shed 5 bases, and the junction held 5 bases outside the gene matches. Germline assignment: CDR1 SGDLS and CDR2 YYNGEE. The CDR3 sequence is CASSVASGRLEDTQYF. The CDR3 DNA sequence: TGTGCCAGCAGCGTAGCTAGCGGGAGGTTAGAAGATACGCAGTATTTT.

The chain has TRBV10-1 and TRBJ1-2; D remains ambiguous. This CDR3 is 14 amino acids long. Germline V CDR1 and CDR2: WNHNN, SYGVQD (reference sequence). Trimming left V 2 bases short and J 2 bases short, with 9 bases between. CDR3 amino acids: CASSEGRSNYGYTF. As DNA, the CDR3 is TGCGCCAGCAGTGAGGGCAGGTCCAACTATGGCTACACCTTC.

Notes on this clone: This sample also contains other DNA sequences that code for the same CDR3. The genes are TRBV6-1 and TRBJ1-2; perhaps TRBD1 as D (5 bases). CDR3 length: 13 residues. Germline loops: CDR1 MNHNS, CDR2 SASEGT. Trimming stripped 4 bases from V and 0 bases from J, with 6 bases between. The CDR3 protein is CASSVRANYGYTF. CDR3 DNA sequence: TGTGCCAGCAGTGTCAGGGCTAACTATGGCTACACCTTC.

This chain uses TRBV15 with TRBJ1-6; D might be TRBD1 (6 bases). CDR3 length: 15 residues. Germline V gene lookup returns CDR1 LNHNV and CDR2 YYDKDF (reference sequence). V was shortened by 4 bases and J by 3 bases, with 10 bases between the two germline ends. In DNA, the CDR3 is TGTGCCACCAGCAACAGGGAGGTCTATAATTCACCCCTCCACTTT. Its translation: CATSNREVYNSPLHF.

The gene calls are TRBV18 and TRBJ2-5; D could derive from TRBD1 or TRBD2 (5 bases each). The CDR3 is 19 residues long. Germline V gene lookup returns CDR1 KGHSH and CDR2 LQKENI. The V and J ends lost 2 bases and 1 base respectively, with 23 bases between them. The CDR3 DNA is TGTGCCAGCTCACCAAGGGCCCAGGGACCACTAAGACCCCAAGAGACCCAGTACTTC. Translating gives CASSPRAQGPLRPQETQYF.

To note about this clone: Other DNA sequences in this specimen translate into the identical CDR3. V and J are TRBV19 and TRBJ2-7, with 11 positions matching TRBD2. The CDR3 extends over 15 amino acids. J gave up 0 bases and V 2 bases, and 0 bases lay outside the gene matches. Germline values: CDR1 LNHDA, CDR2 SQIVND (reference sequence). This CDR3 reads CASSITSGSSYEQYF. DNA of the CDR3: TGTGCCAGTAGTATAACTAGCGGGAGCTCCTACGAGCAGTACTTC.

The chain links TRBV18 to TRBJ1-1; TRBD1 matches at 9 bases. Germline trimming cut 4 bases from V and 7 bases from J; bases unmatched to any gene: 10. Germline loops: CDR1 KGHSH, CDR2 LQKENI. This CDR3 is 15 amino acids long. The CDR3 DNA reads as TGTGCCAGCTCACAGGGACAGGGAGGACGGAGTGAAGCTTTCTTT. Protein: CASSQGQGGRSEAFF. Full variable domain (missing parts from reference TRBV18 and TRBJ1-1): NAGVMQNPRHLVRRRGQEARLRCSPMKGHSHVYWYRQLPEEGLKFMVYLQKENIIDESGMPKERFSAEFPKEGPSILRIQQVVRGDSAAYFCASSQGQGGRSEAFFGQGTRLTVV.

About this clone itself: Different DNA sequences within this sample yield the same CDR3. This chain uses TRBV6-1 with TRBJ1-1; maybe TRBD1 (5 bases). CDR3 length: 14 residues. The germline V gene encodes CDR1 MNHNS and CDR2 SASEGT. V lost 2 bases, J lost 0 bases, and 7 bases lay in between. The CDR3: CASSENRLNTEAFF. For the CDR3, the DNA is TGTGCCAGCAGTGAAAACAGGTTGAACACTGAAGCTTTCTTT.

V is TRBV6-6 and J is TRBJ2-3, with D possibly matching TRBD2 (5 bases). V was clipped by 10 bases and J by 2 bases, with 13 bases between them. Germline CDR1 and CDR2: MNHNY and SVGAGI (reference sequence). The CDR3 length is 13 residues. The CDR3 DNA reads TGTGCCATCATGGACTCCGACACAGATACGCAGTATTTT. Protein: CAIMDSDTDTQYF.